The sequence of this TCR beta chain was determined in a study of T cells after yellow fever vaccination. Whole-study findings and limits: Repertoires sorted by FACS could include abundant clonotypes that are contaminants from the bulk population.

The TCR cDNA carried a universal primer site and UMIs from 5'RACE template switching. Each CDR3 protein is one row after TCRdb ran MiXCR on the 5' RACE reads. This table holds approximately 580,000 distinct CDR3 sequences, about a sixth found once. This clonotype was found a few times. What it binds is not known. The sequence was collected from a man younger than 35 who received the YFV17D yellow fever vaccine. The sample was PBMCs, taken 4 to 5 days after the first yellow fever vaccination.

CDR3 residues: CASGLGGADTQYF. The CDR3 nucleotides read TGCGCCAGCGGACTGGGGGGCGCAGATACGCAGTATTTT. This rearrangement joins TRBV5-1 to TRBJ2-3, with D perhaps TRBD1 or TRBD2 (6 bases each). Deletions cut 7 bases from V and 4 bases from J, with 13 bases between. CDR3 length: 13 amino acids. Germline loops: CDR1 SGHRS, CDR2 YFSETQ.